Reported below is one T cell receptor beta chain. The sample is drawn from a study of shared clonotypes between healthy human individuals. The protocol was immunoSEQ multiplex PCR, while the TCRdb copy is restricted to in-frame clones and leaves out a portion. Of about 1.5 million clones detected, 98% appear once; the ten largest clones hold 0.4% to 0.45%. V gave up 0 bases and J gave up 2 bases; unmatched junction bases: 11. The CDR3 is 17 residues long. What was sequenced was naive CD4+ T cells sorted from blood. Subset defined: CD45RA+ positively selected. The clonotype comes from a young man in good health. This chain joins TRBV5-7 and TRBJ2-7; TRBD2 matches at 7 bases. TRBV5-7 is an ORF, and what it does is uncertain. The CDR3 bases are TGTGCCAGCAGCTTGGGGCTAGCGGAGAATAACGCCTACGAGCAGTACTTC. The encoded protein is CASSLGLAENNAYEQYF.